This TCR beta chain was captured in a study of T cells expressing NK-cell markers. Study at large: Sorted CD3+CD56-NKG2C+, CD3+CD56+NKG2C+ and CD3+CD56+NKG2C- T cells supplied the TCR beta repertoires. In the group of eight sequenced donors, seven were HCMV-seropositive and one was seronegative.

The authors generated TCR beta cDNA through 5'RACE template switching with UMIs. TCRdb reanalyzed the 5' RACE reads, giving one entry per CDR3 protein sequence and no DNA. The sample has 200,000 to 300,000 distinct CDR3 sequences. This CDR3 region has 11 residues. Germline CDR1 and CDR2: SNHLY and FYNNEI. The sample comprised blood T cells: a sorted CD56 or NKG2C T cell subset, CD4+ or CD8+ T cells, or bulk PBMC T cells (not recorded which). The J gene is TRBJ2-3, the V gene TRBV2. The TCR sequence derives from a man aged 18 to 29 in good health. This CDR3 is CASSVANTQYF.